This is a list of T cell receptor beta chains from one sample in a study of T-cell memory formation after mild COVID-19. In TCRdb, the 5' RACE reads were re-called with MiXCR into one record per CDR3 protein. The sample includes 150,000 or so distinct CDR3 sequences, roughly 31% of them seen just once. Sequenced: PBMCs or a T cell subset sorted from them (not recorded which). Receptors were obtained from an adult woman who had mild COVID-19 (a few samples of this study predate the infection). Cell type and time point are not known. Both conserved end residues are part of each CDR3. The D gene is left open where the match is weak. Expanded clones are given a class, and other clones once, few, many or no size at all.

TRBJ1-1 TRBV4-3 . . CASSQGAVRNMNTEAFF
TRBJ2-3 TRBV7-2 . . CASSSTGTRRTDTQYF
TRBJ2-3 TRBV20-1 TRBD2 many CSAPGLAGDTDTQYF
TRBJ1-4 TRBV5-1 TRBD1 few CASSHGTGNEKLFF
TRBJ1-6 TRBV7-6 TRBD1 . CASSSTTRQGPNSPLHF
TRBJ2-1 TRBV29-1 TRBD1 few CSAMTGSYNEQFF
TRBJ1-2 TRBV3-1 . few CASSPDRFYGYTF
TRBJ2-5 TRBV7-9 TRBD2 . CASSSGLGSGRAQTQYF
TRBJ2-2 TRBV7-7 . many CASSPGAVTGELFF
TRBJ1-2 TRBV5-5 TRBD1 . CASSRWTGNGYTF
TRBJ2-1 TRBV4-3 TRBD2 few CASSQESYSGRAKYEQFF
TRBJ2-7 TRBV5-6 TRBD2 few CASSGPATSGRALSYEQYF
TRBJ2-7 TRBV12-3/TRBV12-4 TRBD1 few CASRAPDRGYEQYF
TRBJ2-5 TRBV12-3/TRBV12-4 . few CASSLRAGGETQYF
TRBJ2-2 TRBV6-6 TRBD1 . CASSYWTGPANTGELFF
TRBJ1-1 TRBV6-5 . few CASSLGKGIGTEAFF
TRBJ2-2 TRBV29-1 TRBD1 . CSAATGTGVTGELFF
TRBJ2-7 TRBV20-1 . few CSALDWRDSYEQYF
TRBJ2-5 TRBV9 TRBD2 few CASSVLAGEQETQYF
TRBJ2-7 TRBV6-2/TRBV6-3 TRBD2 . CASSSILADLYEQYF
TRBJ2-1 TRBV4-2 TRBD2 . CASGDSGETYNEQFF
TRBJ2-7 TRBV28 . . CASSLGGASYEQYF
TRBJ2-1 TRBV12-3/TRBV12-4 . few CASSPDLDSGEQFF
TRBJ2-3 TRBV5-6 TRBD2 . CASTPGGLVDTQYF
TRBJ2-3 TRBV24-1 TRBD2 few CATSDYGLAGGTDTQYF
TRBJ1-1 TRBV29-1 . few CSVEMAEKVSEAFF
TRBJ2-1 TRBV5-4 . . CASSAAGFLYNEQFF
TRBJ1-1 TRBV12-5 . few CASGISGATEAFF
TRBJ1-4 TRBV5-1 . . CASSFGDRSAEKLFF
TRBJ1-1 TRBV3-1 TRBD1 . CASSQPQGANTEAFF
TRBJ2-3 TRBV10-3 TRBD2 few CAIGTNTDTQYF
TRBJ1-2 TRBV5-1 . . CASSSHSYGYTF
TRBJ2-6 TRBV21-1 . many CASSNVGAGANVLTF
TRBJ1-1 TRBV20-1 . . CSVRVNTEAFF
TRBJ1-6 TRBV7-2 . . CASSLTQAYNSPLHF
TRBJ2-1 TRBV5-1 . few CASSQGPNEQFF
TRBJ1-1 TRBV12-3/TRBV12-4 . . CASSSTALVGEAFF
TRBJ1-5 TRBV5-1 TRBD1 few CASSEGTVFSNQPQHF
TRBJ2-3 TRBV29-1 . few CSVGISFTDTQYF
TRBJ2-3 TRBV7-7 TRBD1 . CASSPGTGQGTDTQYF
TRBJ2-7 TRBV20-1 . . CSAVRGKGDEQYF
TRBJ1-2 TRBV3-1 . . CASSQPSRGGYTF
TRBJ2-3 TRBV3-1 . . CASSRQGTDTQYF
TRBJ2-3 TRBV5-1 TRBD2 . CASSLRSTGRAADTQYF
TRBJ2-3 TRBV28 . few CASSLQGRTDTQYF
TRBJ2-1 TRBV5-1 TRBD1 few CASSPTGGQTYNEQFF
TRBJ2-1 TRBV4-1 . . CASSQDLILGLINSVF
TRBJ2-2 TRBV6-1 TRBD2 . CATQMSGGGIGELFF
TRBJ1-5 TRBV20-1 . . CSASSGYSNQPQHF